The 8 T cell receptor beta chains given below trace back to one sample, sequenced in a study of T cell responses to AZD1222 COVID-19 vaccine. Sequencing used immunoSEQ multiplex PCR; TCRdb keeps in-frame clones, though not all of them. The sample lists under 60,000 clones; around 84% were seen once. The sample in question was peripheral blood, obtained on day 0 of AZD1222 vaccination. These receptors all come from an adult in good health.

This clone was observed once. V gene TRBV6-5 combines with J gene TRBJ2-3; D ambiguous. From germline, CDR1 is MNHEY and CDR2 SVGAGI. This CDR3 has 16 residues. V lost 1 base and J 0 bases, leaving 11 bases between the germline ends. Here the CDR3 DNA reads TGTGCCAGCAGTTACTTAGACGGATCTAGCACAGATACGCAGTATTTT. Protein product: CASSYLDGSSTDTQYF.

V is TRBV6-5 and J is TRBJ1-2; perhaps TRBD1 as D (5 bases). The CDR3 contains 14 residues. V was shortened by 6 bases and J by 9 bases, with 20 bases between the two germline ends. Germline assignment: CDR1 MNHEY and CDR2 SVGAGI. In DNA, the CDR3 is TGTGCCAGCAGCCCGACAGATCACCGGGAGCGCTACACCTTC. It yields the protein CASSPTDHRERYTF.

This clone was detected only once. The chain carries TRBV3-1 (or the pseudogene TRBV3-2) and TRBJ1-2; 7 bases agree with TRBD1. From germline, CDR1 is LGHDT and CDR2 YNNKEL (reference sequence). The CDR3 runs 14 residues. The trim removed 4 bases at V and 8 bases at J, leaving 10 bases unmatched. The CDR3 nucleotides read TGTGCCAGCAGCCCCCCCGGACAGGTACGAGGCTACACCTTC. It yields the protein CASSPPGQVRGYTF.

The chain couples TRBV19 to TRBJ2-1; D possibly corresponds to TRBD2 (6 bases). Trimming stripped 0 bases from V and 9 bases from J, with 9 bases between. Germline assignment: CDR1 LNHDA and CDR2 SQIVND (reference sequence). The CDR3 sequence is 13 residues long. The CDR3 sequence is CASSIDRGTEQFF. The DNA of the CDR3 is TGTGCCAGTAGTATAGATCGGGGGACTGAGCAGTTCTTC.

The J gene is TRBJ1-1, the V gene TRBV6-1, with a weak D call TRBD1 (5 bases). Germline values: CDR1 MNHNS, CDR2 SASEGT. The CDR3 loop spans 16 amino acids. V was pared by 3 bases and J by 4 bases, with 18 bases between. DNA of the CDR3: TGTGCCAGCAGTGAGGTTCAGGGCGCCTGGGGCACTGAAGCTTTCTTT. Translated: CASSEVQGAWGTEAFF.

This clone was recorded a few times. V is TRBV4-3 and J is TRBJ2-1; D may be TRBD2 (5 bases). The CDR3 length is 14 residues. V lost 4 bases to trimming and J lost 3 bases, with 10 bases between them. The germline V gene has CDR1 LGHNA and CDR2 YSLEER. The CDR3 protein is CASSRGNFYNEQFF. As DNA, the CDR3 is TGCGCCAGCAGCCGAGGGAACTTCTACAATGAGCAGTTCTTC.

Here the CDR3 reads CASSPGLAGPNGEQFF. CDR3 nucleotides: TGTGCCAGCAGCCCGGGACTAGCGGGGCCGAACGGTGAGCAGTTCTTC. This chain uses TRBV6-2 or TRBV6-3 with TRBJ2-1, with 13 bases that match TRBD2. After removal of 6 bases from V and 9 bases from J, the junction contained 11 bases not matched to a gene. The length of the CDR3 is 16 residues. Germline CDR1 is MNHEY and CDR2 is SVGEGT.

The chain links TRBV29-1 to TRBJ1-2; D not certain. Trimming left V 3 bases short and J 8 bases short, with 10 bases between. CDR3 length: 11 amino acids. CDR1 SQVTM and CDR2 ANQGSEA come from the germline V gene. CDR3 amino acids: CSVDSRGGYTF. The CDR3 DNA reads TGCAGCGTTGACAGTAGAGGAGGCTACACCTTC.